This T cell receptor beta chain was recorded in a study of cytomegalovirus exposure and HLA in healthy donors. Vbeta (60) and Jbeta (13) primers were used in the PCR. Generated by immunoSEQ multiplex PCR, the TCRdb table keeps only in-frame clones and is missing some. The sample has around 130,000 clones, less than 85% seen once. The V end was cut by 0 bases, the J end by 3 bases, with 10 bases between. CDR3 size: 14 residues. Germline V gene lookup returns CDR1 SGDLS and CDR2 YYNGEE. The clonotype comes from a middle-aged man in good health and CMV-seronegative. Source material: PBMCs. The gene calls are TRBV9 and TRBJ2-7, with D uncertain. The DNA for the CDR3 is TGTGCCAGCAGCGTAGAGGTTGAGGACTACGAGCAGTACTTC. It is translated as CASSVEVEDYEQYF.